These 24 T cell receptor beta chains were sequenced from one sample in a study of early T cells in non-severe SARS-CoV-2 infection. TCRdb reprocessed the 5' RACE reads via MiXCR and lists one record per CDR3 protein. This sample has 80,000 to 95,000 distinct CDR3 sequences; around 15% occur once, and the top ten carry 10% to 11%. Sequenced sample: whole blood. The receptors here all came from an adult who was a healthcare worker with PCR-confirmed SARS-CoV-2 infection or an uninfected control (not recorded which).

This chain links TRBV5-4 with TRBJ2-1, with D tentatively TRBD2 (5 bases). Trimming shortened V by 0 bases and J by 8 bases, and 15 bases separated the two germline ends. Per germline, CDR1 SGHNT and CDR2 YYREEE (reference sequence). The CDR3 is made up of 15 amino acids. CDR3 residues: CASSLASSNFHEQFF. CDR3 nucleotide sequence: TGTGCCAGCAGCTTGGCTAGCTCGAATTTCCATGAGCAGTTCTTC.

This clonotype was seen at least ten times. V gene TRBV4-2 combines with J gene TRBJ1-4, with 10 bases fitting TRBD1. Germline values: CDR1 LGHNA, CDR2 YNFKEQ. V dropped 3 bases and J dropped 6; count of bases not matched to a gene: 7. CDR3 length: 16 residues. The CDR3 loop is CASSQAPGTGDEKLFF. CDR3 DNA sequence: TGTGCCAGCAGCCAGGCACCCGGGACAGGGGATGAAAAACTGTTTTTT.

CDR3 sequence reads: CASSLRRQETQYF. The CDR3 DNA reads as TGTGCCAGCAGCTTGCGGCGGCAAGAGACCCAGTACTTC. This chain joins TRBV7-9 and TRBJ2-5; D is unclear. Trimming took off 3 bases at V and 2 bases at J, with 7 bases between the two ends. The CDR3 spans 13 residues. The germline gives CDR1 SEHNR, CDR2 FQNEAQ (reference sequence). The complete variable domain, with remaining parts taken from reference TRBV7-9 and TRBJ2-5, reads DTGVSQNPRHKITKRGQNVTFRCDPISEHNRLYWYRQTLGQGPEFLTYFQNEAQLEKSRLLSDRFSAERPKGSFSTLEIQRTEQGDSAMYLCASSLRRQETQYFGPGTRLLVL.

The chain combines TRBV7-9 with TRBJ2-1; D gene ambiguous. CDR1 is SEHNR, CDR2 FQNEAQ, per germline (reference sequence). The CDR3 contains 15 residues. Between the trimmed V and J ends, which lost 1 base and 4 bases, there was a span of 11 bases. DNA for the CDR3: TGTGCCAGCAGCTTAGGGGCAGGCCCTTACAATGAGCAGTTCTTC. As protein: CASSLGAGPYNEQFF.

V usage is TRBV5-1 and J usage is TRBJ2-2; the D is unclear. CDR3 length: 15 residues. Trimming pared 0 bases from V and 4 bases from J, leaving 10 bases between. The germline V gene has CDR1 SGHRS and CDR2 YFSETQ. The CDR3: CASSLDVSSTGELFF. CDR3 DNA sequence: TGCGCCAGCAGCTTGGACGTCTCCTCCACCGGGGAGCTGTTTTTT. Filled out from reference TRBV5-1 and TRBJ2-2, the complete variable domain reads KAGVTQTPRYLIKTRGQQVTLSCSPISGHRSVSWYQQTPGQGLQFLFEYFSETQRNKGNFPGRFSGRQFSNSRSEMNVSTLELGDSALYLCASSLDVSSTGELFFGEGSRLTVL.

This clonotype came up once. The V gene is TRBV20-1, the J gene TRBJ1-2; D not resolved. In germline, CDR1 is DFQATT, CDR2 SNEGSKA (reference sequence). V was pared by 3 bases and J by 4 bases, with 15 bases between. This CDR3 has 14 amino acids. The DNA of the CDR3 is TGCAGTGCTAGGCAGGCTATAGGGAGCTATGGCTACACCTTC. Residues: CSARQAIGSYGYTF.

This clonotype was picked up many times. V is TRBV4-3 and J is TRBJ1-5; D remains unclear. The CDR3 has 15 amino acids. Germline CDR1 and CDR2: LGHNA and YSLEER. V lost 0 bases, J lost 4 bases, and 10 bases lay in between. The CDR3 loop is CASSQDRQENQPQHF. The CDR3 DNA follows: TGCGCCAGCAGCCAAGATCGGCAGGAAAATCAGCCCCAGCATTTT.

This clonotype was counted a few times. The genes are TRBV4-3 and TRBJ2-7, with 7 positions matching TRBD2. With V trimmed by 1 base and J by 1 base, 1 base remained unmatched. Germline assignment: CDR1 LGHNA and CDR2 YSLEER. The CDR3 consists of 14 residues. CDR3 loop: CASSQVRGSYEQYF. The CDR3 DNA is TGCGCCAGCAGCCAAGTGCGGGGGTCCTACGAGCAGTACTTC.

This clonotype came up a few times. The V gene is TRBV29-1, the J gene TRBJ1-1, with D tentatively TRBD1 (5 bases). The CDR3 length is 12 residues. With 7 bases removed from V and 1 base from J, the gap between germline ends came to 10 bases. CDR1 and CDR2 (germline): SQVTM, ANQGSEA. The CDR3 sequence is CSGTTGNTEAFF. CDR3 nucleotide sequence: TGCAGCGGGACCACAGGGAACACTGAAGCTTTCTTT.

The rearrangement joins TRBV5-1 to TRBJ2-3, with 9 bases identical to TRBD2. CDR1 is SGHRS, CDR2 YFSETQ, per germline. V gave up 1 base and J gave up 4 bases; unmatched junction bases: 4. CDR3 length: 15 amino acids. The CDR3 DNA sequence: TGCGCCAGCAGCTTGCCAGCGGGGGGCCCAGATACGCAGTATTTT. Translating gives CASSLPAGGPDTQYF.

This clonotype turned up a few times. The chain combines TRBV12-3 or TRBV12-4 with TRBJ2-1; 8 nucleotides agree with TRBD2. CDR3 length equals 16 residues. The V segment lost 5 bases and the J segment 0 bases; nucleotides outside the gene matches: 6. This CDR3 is CASSATSGPSYNEQFF. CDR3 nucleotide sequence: TGTGCCAGCAGTGCTACTAGCGGACCCTCCTACAATGAGCAGTTCTTC.

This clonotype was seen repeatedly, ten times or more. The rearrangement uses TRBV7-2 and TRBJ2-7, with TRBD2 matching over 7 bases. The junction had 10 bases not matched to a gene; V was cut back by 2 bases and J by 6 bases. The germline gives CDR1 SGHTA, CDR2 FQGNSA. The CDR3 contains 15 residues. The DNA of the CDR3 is TGTGCCAGCAGCTTATTGCACGGGGGGATCGGCGAGCAGTACTTC. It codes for CASSLLHGGIGEQYF.

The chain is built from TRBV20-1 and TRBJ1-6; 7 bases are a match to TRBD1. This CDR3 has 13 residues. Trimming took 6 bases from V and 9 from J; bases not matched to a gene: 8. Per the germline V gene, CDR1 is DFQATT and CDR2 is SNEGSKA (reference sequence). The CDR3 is CSARDSVSSPLHF. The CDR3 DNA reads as TGCAGTGCCAGGGACAGTGTGAGTTCACCCCTCCACTTT.

CDR3 DNA sequence: TGTGCCAGCAGTCAAGCGGGGGGGTCACAAGAGACCCAGTACTTC. This gives the protein CASSQAGGSQETQYF. The chain recombines TRBV6-6 with TRBJ2-5; 10 bases agree with TRBD2. The J segment lost 2 bases and the V segment lost 5 bases, leaving 5 bases of the junction unmatched. The CDR3 is made up of 15 amino acids. Per the germline V gene, CDR1 is MNHNY and CDR2 is SVGAGI (reference sequence).

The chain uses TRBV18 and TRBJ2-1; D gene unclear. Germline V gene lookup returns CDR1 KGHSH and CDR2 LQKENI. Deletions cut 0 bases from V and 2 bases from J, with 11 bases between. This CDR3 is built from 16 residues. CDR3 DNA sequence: TGTGCCAGCTCACCACCAGTACAGATTACCTACAATGAGCAGTTCTTC. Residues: CASSPPVQITYNEQFF.

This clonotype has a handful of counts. CDR3 in amino acids: CASSYSPGGLYNEQFF. CDR3 sequence (DNA): TGTGCCAGCAGTTACTCGCCGGGGGGGCTCTACAATGAGCAGTTCTTC. The rearrangement links TRBV6-2 or TRBV6-3 to TRBJ2-1; 8 nucleotides line up with TRBD2. J gave up 3 bases and V 0 bases, and 4 bases lay outside the gene matches. CDR3 length equals 16 residues. Germline CDR1 reads MNHEY; CDR2 reads SVGEGT.

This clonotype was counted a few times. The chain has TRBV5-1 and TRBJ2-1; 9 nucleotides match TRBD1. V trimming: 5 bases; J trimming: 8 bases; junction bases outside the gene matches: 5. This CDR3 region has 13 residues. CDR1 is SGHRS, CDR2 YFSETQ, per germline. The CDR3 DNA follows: TGCGCCAGCAGACCGGGACAGGGAGATGAGCAGTTCTTC. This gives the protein CASRPGQGDEQFF.

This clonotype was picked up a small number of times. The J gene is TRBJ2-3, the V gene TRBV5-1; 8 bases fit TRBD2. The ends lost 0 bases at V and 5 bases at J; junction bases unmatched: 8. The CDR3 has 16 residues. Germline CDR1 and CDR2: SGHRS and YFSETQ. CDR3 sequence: CASSLVAGLPIDTQYF. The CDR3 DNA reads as TGCGCCAGCAGCTTGGTAGCGGGACTCCCTATAGATACGCAGTATTTT.

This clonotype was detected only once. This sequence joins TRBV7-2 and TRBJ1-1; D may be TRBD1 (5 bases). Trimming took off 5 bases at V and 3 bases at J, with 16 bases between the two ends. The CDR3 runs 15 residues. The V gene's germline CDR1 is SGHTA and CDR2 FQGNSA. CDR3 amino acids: CASSRRLVGDTEAFF. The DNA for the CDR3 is TGTGCCAGCAGCCGGCGTTTGGTAGGGGACACTGAAGCTTTCTTT.

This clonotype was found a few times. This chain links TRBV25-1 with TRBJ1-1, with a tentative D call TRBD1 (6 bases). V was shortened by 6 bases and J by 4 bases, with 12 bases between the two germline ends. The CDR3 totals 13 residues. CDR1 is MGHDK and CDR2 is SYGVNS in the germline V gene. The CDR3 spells CASSRGRGTEAFF. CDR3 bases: TGTGCCAGCAGCCGTGGCAGGGGCACTGAAGCTTTCTTT.

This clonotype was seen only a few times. The DNA for the CDR3 is TGTGCCAGCCAGTTCGGGACAGGGTCCTACGAGCAGTACTTC. It yields the protein CASQFGTGSYEQYF. The V gene is TRBV5-5, the J gene TRBJ2-7; 9 bases align to TRBD1. The CDR3 extends over 14 amino acids. After removal of 7 bases from V and 1 base from J, the junction contained 6 bases not matched to a gene. Germline V gene sequence: CDR1 SGHKS, CDR2 YYEKEE (reference sequence).

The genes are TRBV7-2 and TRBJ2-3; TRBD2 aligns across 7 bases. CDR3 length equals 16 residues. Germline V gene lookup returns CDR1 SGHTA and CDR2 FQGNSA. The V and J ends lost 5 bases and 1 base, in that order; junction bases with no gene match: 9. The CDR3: CASSGPRLARTDTQYF. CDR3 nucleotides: TGTGCCAGCAGCGGACCCCGACTAGCTCGCACAGATACGCAGTATTTT.

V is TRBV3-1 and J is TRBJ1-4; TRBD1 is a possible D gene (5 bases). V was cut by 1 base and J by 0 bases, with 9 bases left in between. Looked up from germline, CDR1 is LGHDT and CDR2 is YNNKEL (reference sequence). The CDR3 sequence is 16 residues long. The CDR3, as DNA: TGTGCCAGCAGCCAAGCCCAGACAGCAACTAATGAAAAACTGTTTTTT. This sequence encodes CASSQAQTATNEKLFF.

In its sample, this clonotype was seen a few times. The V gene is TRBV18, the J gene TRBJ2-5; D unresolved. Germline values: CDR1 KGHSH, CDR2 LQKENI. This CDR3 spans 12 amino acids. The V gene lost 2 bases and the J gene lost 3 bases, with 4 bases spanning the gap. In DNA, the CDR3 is TGTGCCAGCTCACCAGCTGAAGAGACCCAGTACTTC. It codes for CASSPAEETQYF. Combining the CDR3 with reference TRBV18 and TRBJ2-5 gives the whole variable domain NAGVMQNPRHLVRRRGQEARLRCSPMKGHSHVYWYRQLPEEGLKFMVYLQKENIIDESGMPKERFSAEFPKEGPSILRIQQVVRGDSAAYFCASSPAEETQYFGPGTRLLVL.